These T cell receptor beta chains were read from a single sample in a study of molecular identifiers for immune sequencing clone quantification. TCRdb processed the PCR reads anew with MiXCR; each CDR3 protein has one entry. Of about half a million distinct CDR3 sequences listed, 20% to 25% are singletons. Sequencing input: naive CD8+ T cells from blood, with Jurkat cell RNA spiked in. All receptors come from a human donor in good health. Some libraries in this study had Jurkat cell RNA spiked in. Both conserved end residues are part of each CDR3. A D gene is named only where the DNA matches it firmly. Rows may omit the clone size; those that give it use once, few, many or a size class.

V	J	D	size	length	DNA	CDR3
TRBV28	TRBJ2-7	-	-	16	TGTGCCAGCAGTTTAATTGGGACGGAGCCTACGTACGAGCAGTACTTC	CASSLIGTEPTYEQYF
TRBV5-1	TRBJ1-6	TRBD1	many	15	TGCGCCAGCAGCCCCGGACAGGGGTTGGATTCACCCCTCCACTTT	CASSPGQGLDSPLHF
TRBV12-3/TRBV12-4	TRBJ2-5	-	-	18	TGTGCCAGCAGTTTAGGGTGGATGTCGGGGGGCAAGGGAGAGACCCAGTACTTC	CASSLGWMSGGKGETQYF
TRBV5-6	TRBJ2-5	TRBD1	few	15	TGTGCCAGCAGCTTGGGGACAGGGGGCTTGGAGACCCAGTACTTC	CASSLGTGGLETQYF
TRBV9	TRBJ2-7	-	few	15	TGTGCCAGCAGCCCTTCCGGGGCCGGGTCCTACGAGCAGTACTTC	CASSPSGAGSYEQYF
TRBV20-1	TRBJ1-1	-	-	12	TGCAGTGCTAGAGATTTACAAGTTGAAGCTTTCTTT	CSARDLQVEAFF
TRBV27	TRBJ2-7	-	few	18	TGTGCCAGCAGTGGCCGGGACACTTCCCACCCCGCCACCTACGAGCAGTACTTC	CASSGRDTSHPATYEQYF
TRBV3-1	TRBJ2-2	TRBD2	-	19	TGTGCCAGCAGCCAAGATCTAGCGGGGGGGCTCGCGAACACCGGGGAGCTGTTTTTT	CASSQDLAGGLANTGELFF
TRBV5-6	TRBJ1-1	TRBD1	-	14	TGTGCCAGCAGCTTTTGGGGTCCGGGACAGGAAGCTTTCTTT	CASSFWGPGQEAFF
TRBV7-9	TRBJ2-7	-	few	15	TGTGCCAGCAGCTTAGTGGGAACCGGATTCTACGAGCAGTACTTC	CASSLVGTGFYEQYF
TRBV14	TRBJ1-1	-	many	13	TGTGCCAGCAGCCAACTTCCGGGAGTTGAAGCTTTCTTT	CASSQLPGVEAFF
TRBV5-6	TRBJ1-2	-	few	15	TGTGCCAGCAGCTTGGAGGGAGCACCCAACTATGGCTACACCTTC	CASSLEGAPNYGYTF
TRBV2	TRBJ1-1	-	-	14	TGTGCCAGCAGTGATCAAGGGAGGAACACTGAAGCTTTCTTT	CASSDQGRNTEAFF
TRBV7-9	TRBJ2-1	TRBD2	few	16	TGTGCCAGCCGAAGCTTCCGGGACTATCTGATCCATGAGCAGTTCTTC	CASRSFRDYLIHEQFF
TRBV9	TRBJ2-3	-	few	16	TGTGCCAGCAGCACCCGGGACGGCCATAGCACAGATACGCAGTATTTT	CASSTRDGHSTDTQYF
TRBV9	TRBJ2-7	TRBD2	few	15	TGTGCCAGCAGCCCAACACCGACTAGCCTGTACGAGCAGTACTTC	CASSPTPTSLYEQYF
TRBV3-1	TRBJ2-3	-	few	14	TGTGCCAGCAGCCAAACAGGGCTATCAGATACGCAGTATTTT	CASSQTGLSDTQYF
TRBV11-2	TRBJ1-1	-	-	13	TGTGCCAGCAGCTTAGAGTGGAACACTGAAGCTTTCTTT	CASSLEWNTEAFF
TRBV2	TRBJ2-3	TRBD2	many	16	TGTGCCAGCAGTGAAGGTTCCAGCGGGGGCACAGATACGCAGTATTTT	CASSEGSSGGTDTQYF
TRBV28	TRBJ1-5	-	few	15	TGTGCCAGCAGCCTAGTCGGGTATTTGAATCAGCCCCAGCATTTT	CASSLVGYLNQPQHF
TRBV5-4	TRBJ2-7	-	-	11	TGTGCCAGCAGCATGGCCGGGGACCAGTACTTC	CASSMAGDQYF
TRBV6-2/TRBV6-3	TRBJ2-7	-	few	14	TGTGCCAGCAGTATTGGGACTACAGGGAGCGAGCAGTACTTC	CASSIGTTGSEQYF
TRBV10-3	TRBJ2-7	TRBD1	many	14	TGTGCCATCAGTGAGCCGGGACAGCTCTACGAGCAGTACTTC	CAISEPGQLYEQYF